This is a list of T cell receptor beta chains from one sample in a study of beta chain features in type 1 diabetes. Repertoires were generated with immunoSEQ multiplex PCR, while TCRdb's copy carries only in-frame clones and drops some. This sample carries approximately 250,000 clones, roughly a tenth of them seen once, and the ten largest clones take roughly 0.017%. The sample comprised naive CD4+ T cells from blood. These receptors all stem from a man aged 30-40 years with type 1 diabetes. Both conserved end residues are part of each CDR3.

V,J,length,CDR3
TRBV6-6,TRBJ2-7,14,CASSPQQGAREQYF
TRBV5-4,TRBJ1-1,16,CASSTPGQGRNTEAFF
TRBV15,TRBJ2-7,14,CATRPRTGNVEQYF
TRBV29-1,TRBJ2-3,13,CSVANRMRDTQYF
TRBV25-1,TRBJ1-5,13,CASSDIDNQPQHF
TRBV28,TRBJ1-2,13,CASSLGQGTGYTF
TRBV7-2,TRBJ2-4,15,CASSLVGDIKNIQYF
TRBV7-9,TRBJ2-7,14,CASSLEARTYEQYF
TRBV6-1,TRBJ2-7,13,CASSEVVSYEQYF
TRBV18,TRBJ2-5,18,CASSPTLRGGSPQETQYF
TRBV9,TRBJ1-2,13,CASSVDGGYGYTF
TRBV14,TRBJ2-2,16,CASSQDPGWNTGELFF
TRBV28,TRBJ1-2,13,CATCSGSTGGYTF
TRBV6-5,TRBJ2-3,13,CASRQGATDTQYF
TRBV2,TRBJ1-5,15,CASSRTGGVNQPQHF
TRBV29-1,TRBJ2-5,14,CSVEESGSLGTQYF
TRBV7-9,TRBJ1-2,11,CASSPQRGYTF
TRBV18,TRBJ2-6,18,CASSIRANRGSGANVLTF
TRBV2,TRBJ2-7,12,CASSALGAPQYF
TRBV18,TRBJ1-5,13,CASSLAGNQPQHF
TRBV6-6,TRBJ1-1,15,CASSHRGGRDTEAFF
TRBV28,TRBJ1-5,14,CASSTVNSNQPQHF
TRBV7-9,TRBJ1-6,15,CASSLAQAGDSPLHF
TRBV6-5,TRBJ2-1,14,CASSGGRVWDEQFF
TRBV6-4,TRBJ2-5,16,CASSGLAGGFQETQYF
TRBV7-3,TRBJ2-1,15,CASSLSGVSYNEQFF